Listed below are T cell receptor beta chains from one sample, sequenced in a study of identical twins. TCRdb reprocessed the 5' RACE reads with MiXCR, giving one entry per CDR3 protein. This table has about 240,000 distinct CDR3 sequences, 10% appearing once. Input material: memory T cells sorted from blood. Receptors were obtained from a man between 45 and 60 years old in good health. Each CDR3 is given with its conserved first and last residue. D genes are given only for firm matches. A row's size may be missing; if present it is once, few, many or a size class.

CDR3 length: 13
V gene: TRBV9
J gene: TRBJ1-1
D gene: .
clone size: many
CDR3 DNA: TGTGCCAGCAGCGTGGGGGGCAGCGGTGAAGCTTTCTTT
CDR3 protein: CASSVGGSGEAFF

CDR3 length: 15
V gene: TRBV10-3
J gene: TRBJ1-5
D gene: .
clone size: .
CDR3 DNA: TGTGCCATCAGTGAGTCGTACTTAAGGGATCAGCCCCAGCATTTT
CDR3 protein: CAISESYLRDQPQHF

CDR3 length: 15
V gene: TRBV18
J gene: TRBJ2-7
D gene: TRBD2
clone size: .
CDR3 DNA: TGTGCCAGCTCACCAAGGACTAGCGGGCTCTACGAGCAGTACTTC
CDR3 protein: CASSPRTSGLYEQYF

CDR3 length: 15
V gene: TRBV5-1
J gene: TRBJ1-6
D gene: .
clone size: .
CDR3 DNA: TGCGCCAGCAGCTTGATGACCGGAGAAAATTCACCCCTCCACTTT
CDR3 protein: CASSLMTGENSPLHF

CDR3 length: 16
V gene: TRBV29-1
J gene: TRBJ2-1
D gene: TRBD2
clone size: many
CDR3 DNA: TGCAGCGTTGAACCCCGGGGCGGGAGCTCCTACAATGAGCAGTTCTTC
CDR3 protein: CSVEPRGGSSYNEQFF

CDR3 length: 15
V gene: TRBV7-9
J gene: TRBJ2-4
D gene: TRBD2
clone size: .
CDR3 DNA: TGTGCCAGCAGCTTAGAAGCTAGCGGGAGCAACATTCAGTACTTC
CDR3 protein: CASSLEASGSNIQYF

CDR3 length: 13
V gene: TRBV6-6
J gene: TRBJ1-2
D gene: .
clone size: few
CDR3 DNA: TGTGCCAGCAGTTACATGGCGGAGTATGGCTACACCTTC
CDR3 protein: CASSYMAEYGYTF

CDR3 length: 14
V gene: TRBV7-2
J gene: TRBJ1-1
D gene: TRBD1
clone size: .
CDR3 DNA: TGTGCCAGCATCGGACAGGCAGCGGGCACTGAAGCTTTCTTT
CDR3 protein: CASIGQAAGTEAFF

CDR3 length: 13
V gene: TRBV5-1
J gene: TRBJ2-6
D gene: .
clone size: .
CDR3 DNA: TGCGCCAGCCGTGACTCTGGGGCCAACGTCCTGACTTTC
CDR3 protein: CASRDSGANVLTF

CDR3 length: 17
V gene: TRBV20-1
J gene: TRBJ2-3
D gene: TRBD2
clone size: many
CDR3 DNA: TGCAGTGCTAGAGATCTAGAGCGGGGGACTAGCACAGATACGCAGTATTTT
CDR3 protein: CSARDLERGTSTDTQYF

CDR3 length: 13
V gene: TRBV19
J gene: TRBJ1-1
D gene: .
clone size: many
CDR3 DNA: TGTGCCAGTAGTACAAGGGGTCGAACTGAAGCTTTCTTT
CDR3 protein: CASSTRGRTEAFF

CDR3 length: 14
V gene: TRBV4-2
J gene: TRBJ2-3
D gene: .
clone size: many
CDR3 DNA: TGTGCCAGCAGCCACAGGCCGAGCACAGATACGCAGTATTTT
CDR3 protein: CASSHRPSTDTQYF

CDR3 length: 14
V gene: TRBV7-2
J gene: TRBJ2-7
D gene: TRBD1
clone size: many
CDR3 DNA: TGTGCCAGCACCTACTTGGGACAGGGCTACGAGCAGTACTTC
CDR3 protein: CASTYLGQGYEQYF

CDR3 length: 17
V gene: TRBV9
J gene: TRBJ2-3
D gene: .
clone size: .
CDR3 DNA: TGTGCCAGCAGCCCCCACGGGGGCCTCGCTAGCACAGATACGCAGTATTTT
CDR3 protein: CASSPHGGLASTDTQYF

CDR3 length: 15
V gene: TRBV24-1
J gene: TRBJ2-5
D gene: TRBD1
clone size: few
CDR3 DNA: TGTGCCACCAGTGACGCGACAGGGACCCAAGAGACCCAGTACTTC
CDR3 protein: CATSDATGTQETQYF

CDR3 length: 16
V gene: TRBV5-1
J gene: TRBJ2-2
D gene: .
clone size: .
CDR3 DNA: TGCGCCAGCAGCAAGCGGGACAGAGTTAACACCGGGGAGCTGTTTTTT
CDR3 protein: CASSKRDRVNTGELFF